The rows below give T cell receptor beta chains drawn from one sample of a study of blood T cell repertoires in COVID-19. TCRdb keeps only in-frame clones here, not all; method: immunoSEQ multiplex PCR. Counted here are approximately 200,000 clones, 70% to 85% occurring once; the ten biggest clones make up about 6.9%. The sequencing sample was made of peripheral blood. All receptors come from a human donor with acute or convalescent COVID-19. The donor label of this sample is uncertain. Each CDR3 is given with its conserved first and last residue. The order of the fields is V gene, CDR3 protein.

V: TRBV12-3/TRBV12-4; CDR3: CASSLNSDTQYF
V: TRBV30; CDR3: CAWRETASTEAFF
V: TRBV5-4; CDR3: CASSLVGLETQYF
V: TRBV6-5; CDR3: CASSSRKGNTIYF
V: TRBV7-2; CDR3: CASSLVGQGGNQPQHF
V: TRBV9; CDR3: CASSPPLDYRDEQFF
V: TRBV7-6; CDR3: CASSPRDYPYEQYF
V: TRBV5-1; CDR3: CASSRQGEDSPLHF
V: TRBV18; CDR3: CASSLATQETQYF
V: TRBV5-1; CDR3: CASSPDRPNQPQHF
V: TRBV18; CDR3: CASSPFAPGAEGETQYF
V: TRBV5-4; CDR3: CASSQGGAGDTEAFF
V: TRBV6-5; CDR3: CASSPNQVYEQYF
V: TRBV7-9; CDR3: CASSHKNEKLFF
V: TRBV11-2; CDR3: CASSLGGQETQYF
V: TRBV4-2; CDR3: CASSPGDRGLWAFF
V: TRBV7-9; CDR3: CASSGEGGTEAFF
V: TRBV28; CDR3: CASRSPLPAAAFF
V: TRBV6-5; CDR3: CASRIDRGAHYGYTF
V: TRBV7-8; CDR3: CASSLEESEKLFF
V: TRBV6-5; CDR3: CASSYSTRGNTEAFF
V: TRBV5-1; CDR3: CASSLTTTNEQFF
V: TRBV6-1; CDR3: CASRDRTSGGNEQYF
V: TRBV5-6; CDR3: CASSWDIGLSAGELFF
V: TRBV11-2; CDR3: CASSRQGVTYEQYF
V: TRBV3-1/TRBV3-2; CDR3: CASSQDWLAGVVGELFF
V: TRBV6-5; CDR3: CASSYSRSGQGNGYTF
V: TRBV27; CDR3: CASSLTTSGAGGTQYF
V: TRBV28; CDR3: CASRTTGYSPLHF
V: TRBV7-9; CDR3: CASSWVQGNTEAFF
V: TRBV4-2; CDR3: CASSQDIGDEQFF
V: TRBV4-2; CDR3: CASSRLAGGDHNEQFF
V: TRBV3-1/TRBV3-2; CDR3: CASSQGWGLGTDTQYF
V: TRBV27; CDR3: CASSRGQAEQYF
V: TRBV30; CDR3: CAWSLQGDQPQHF
V: TRBV28; CDR3: CASRDPSGRGAYNEQFF
V: TRBV18; CDR3: CASSPRMVLESNQPQHF
V: TRBV6-5; CDR3: CASSGTSGSYEQYF
V: TRBV5-1; CDR3: CASSLAGTGPYEQYF
V: TRBV2; CDR3: CASSDRTAFYGYTF
V: TRBV30; CDR3: CAWTLPRGRGSGTEAFF
V: TRBV7-3; CDR3: CASSSVEAGGPITGELFF
V: TRBV6-6; CDR3: CASSTRDSGSQPQHF
V: TRBV6-5; CDR3: CASSSPGVEKLFF
V: TRBV10-1; CDR3: CASSALAGSGELFF
V: TRBV11-3; CDR3: CASSLAQPTDTQYF
V: TRBV3-1/TRBV3-2; CDR3: CASSLSDPKRVNTEAFF
V: TRBV24-1; CDR3: CATSEASVASTDTQYF
V: TRBV5-4; CDR3: CASSSGTSNEQFF
V: TRBV27; CDR3: CASSLSPGLAGGEGNIQYF
V: TRBV3-1/TRBV3-2; CDR3: CASSQDVSSPRGYTF
V: TRBV19; CDR3: CASSLGDRGRGNQPQHF